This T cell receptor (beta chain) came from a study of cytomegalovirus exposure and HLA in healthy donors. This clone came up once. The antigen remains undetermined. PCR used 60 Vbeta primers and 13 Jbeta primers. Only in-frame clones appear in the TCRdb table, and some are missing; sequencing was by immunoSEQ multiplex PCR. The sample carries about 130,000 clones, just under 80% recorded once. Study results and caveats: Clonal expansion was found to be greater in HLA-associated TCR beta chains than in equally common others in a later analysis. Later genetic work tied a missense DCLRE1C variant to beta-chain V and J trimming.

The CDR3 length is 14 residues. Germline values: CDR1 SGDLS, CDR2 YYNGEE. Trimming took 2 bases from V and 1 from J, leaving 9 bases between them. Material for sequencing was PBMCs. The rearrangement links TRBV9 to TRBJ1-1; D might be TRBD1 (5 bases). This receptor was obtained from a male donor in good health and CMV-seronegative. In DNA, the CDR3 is TGTGCCAGCAGCGTTCGGACATCGAACACTGAAGCTTTCTTT. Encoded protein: CASSVRTSNTEAFF.